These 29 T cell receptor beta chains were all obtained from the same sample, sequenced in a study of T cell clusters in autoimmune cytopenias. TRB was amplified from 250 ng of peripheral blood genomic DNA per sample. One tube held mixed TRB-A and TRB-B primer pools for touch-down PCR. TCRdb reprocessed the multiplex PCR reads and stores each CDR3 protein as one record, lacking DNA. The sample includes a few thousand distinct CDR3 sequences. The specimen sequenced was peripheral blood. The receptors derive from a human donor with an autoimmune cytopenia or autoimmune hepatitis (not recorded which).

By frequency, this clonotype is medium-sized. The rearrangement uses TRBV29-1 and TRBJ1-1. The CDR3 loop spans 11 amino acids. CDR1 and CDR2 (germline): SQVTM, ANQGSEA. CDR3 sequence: CSVWWNTEAFF.

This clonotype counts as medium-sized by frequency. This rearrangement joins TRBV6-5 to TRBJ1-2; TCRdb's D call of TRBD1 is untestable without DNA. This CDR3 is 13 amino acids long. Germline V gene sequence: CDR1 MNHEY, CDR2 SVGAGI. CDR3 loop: CASSRGPGKGYTF.

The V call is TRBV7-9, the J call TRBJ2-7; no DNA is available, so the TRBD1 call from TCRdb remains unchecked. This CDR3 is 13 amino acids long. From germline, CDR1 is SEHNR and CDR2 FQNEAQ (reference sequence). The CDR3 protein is CASSANRGFGQYF.

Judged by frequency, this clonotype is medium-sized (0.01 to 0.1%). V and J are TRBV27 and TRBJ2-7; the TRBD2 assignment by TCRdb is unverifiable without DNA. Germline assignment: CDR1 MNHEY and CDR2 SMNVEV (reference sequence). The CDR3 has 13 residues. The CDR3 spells CATSWGSSYEQYF.

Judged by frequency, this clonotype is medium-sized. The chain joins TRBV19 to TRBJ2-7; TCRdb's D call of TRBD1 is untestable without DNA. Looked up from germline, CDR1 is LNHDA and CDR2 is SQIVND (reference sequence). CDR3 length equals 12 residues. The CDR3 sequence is CASSTPPGRQYF.

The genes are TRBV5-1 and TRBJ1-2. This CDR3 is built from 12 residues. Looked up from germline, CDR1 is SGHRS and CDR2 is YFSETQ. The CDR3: CASSLGLIGYTF.

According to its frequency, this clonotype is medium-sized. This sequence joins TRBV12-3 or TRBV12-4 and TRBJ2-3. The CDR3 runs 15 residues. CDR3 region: CASRLRGLATTTQYF.

CDR3 protein: CASSHLRGLATGELFF. This chain connects TRBV4-3 to TRBJ2-2; TCRdb reports TRBD1, a call that lacks DNA to check it against. Per the germline V gene, CDR1 is LGHNA and CDR2 is YSLEER. The CDR3 spans 16 residues.

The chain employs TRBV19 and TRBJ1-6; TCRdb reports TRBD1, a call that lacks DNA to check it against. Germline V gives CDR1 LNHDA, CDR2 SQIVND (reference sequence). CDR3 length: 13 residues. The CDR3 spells CASSFLPHSPLHF.

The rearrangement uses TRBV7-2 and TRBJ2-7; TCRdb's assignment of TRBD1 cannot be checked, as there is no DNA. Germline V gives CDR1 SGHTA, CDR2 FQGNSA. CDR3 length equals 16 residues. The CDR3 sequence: CASSLQRRTGKNEQYF.

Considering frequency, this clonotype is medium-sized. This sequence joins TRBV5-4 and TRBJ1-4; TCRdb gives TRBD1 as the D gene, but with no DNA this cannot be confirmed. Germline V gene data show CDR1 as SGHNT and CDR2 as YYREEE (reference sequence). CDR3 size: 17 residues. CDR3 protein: CASSPWTGTSTNEKLFF.

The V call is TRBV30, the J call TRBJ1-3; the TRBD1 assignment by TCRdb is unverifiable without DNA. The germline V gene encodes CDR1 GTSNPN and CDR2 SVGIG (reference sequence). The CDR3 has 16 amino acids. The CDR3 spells CAWSVRGTYSGNTIYF.

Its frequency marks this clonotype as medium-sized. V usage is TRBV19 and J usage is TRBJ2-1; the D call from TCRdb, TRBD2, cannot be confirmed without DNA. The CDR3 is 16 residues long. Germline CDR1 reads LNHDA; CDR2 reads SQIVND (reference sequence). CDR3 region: CASSIDRRGSYNEQFF.

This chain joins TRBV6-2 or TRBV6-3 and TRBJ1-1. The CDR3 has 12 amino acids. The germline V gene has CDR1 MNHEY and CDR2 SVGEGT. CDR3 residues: CASNSPSDEAFF.

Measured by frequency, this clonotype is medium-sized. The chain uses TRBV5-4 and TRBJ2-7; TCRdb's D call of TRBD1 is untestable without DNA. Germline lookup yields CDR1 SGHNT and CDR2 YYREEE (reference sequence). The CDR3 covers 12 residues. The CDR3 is CASGQGLYEQYF.

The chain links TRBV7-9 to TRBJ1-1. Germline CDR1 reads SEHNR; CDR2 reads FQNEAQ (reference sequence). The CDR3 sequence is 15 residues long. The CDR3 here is CASSLVDRVNTEAFF. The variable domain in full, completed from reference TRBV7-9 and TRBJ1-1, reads DTGVSQNPRHKITKRGQNVTFRCDPISEHNRLYWYRQTLGQGPEFLTYFQNEAQLEKSRLLSDRFSAERPKGSFSTLEIQRTEQGDSAMYLCASSLVDRVNTEAFFGQGTRLTVV.

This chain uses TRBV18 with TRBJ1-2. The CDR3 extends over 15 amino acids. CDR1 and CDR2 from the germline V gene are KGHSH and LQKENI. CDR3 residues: CASSPNSPTNYGYTF.

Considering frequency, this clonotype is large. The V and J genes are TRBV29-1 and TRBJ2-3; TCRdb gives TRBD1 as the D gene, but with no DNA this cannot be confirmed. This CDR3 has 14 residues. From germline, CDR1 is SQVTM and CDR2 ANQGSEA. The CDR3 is CSVGSQGGTDTQYF.

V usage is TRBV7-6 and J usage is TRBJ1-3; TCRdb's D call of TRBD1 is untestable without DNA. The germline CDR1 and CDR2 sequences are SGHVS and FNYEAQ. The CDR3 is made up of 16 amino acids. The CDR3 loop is CASSPDSLSSGNTIYF.

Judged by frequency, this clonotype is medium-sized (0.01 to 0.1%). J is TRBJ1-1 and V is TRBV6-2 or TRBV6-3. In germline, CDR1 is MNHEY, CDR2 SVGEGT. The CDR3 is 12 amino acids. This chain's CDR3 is CASSAKGRRAVF.

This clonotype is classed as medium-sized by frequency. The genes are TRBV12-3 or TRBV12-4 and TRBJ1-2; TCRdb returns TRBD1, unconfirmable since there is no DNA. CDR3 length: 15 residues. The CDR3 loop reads CASSRGDPGIYGYTF.

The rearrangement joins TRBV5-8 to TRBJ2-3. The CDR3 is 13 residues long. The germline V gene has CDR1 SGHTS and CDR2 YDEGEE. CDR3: CASSLSSTDTQYF. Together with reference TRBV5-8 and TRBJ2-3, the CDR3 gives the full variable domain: EAGVTQSPTHLIKTRGQQATLRCSPISGHTSVYWYQQALGLGLQFLLWYDEGEERNRGNFPPRFSGRQFPNYSSELNVNALELEDSALYLCASSLSSTDTQYFGPGTRLTVL.

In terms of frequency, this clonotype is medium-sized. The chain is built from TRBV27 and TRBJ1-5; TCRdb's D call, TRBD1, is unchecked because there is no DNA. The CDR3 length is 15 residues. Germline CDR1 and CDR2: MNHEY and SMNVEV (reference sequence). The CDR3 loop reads CASDRGHNSNQPQHF.

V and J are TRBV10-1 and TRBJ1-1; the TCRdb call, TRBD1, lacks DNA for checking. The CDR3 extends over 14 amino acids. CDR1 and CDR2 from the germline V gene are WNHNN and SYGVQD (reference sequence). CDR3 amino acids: CASSESLGDTEAFF.

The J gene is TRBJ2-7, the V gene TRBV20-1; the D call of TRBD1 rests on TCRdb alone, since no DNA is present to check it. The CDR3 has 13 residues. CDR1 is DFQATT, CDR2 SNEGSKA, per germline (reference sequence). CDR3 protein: CSATGQSFYEQYF.

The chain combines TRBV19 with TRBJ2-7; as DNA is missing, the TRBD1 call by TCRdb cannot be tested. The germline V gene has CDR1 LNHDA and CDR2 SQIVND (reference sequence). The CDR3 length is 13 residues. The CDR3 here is CASSTDRTYEQYF.

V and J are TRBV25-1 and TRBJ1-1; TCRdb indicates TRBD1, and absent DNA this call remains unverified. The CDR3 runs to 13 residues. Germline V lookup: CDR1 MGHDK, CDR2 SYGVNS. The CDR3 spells CASRLGGSTEAFF.

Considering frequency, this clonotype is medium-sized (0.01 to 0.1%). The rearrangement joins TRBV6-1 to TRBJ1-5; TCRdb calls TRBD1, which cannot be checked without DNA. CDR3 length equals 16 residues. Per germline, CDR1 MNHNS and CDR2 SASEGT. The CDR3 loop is CASSEEWTASNQPQHF.

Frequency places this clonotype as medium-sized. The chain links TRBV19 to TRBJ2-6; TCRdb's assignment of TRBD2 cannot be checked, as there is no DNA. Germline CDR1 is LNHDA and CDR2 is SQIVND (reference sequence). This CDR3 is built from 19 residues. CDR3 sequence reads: CASSIRSPGGPSGANVLTF.